There are a few counts of the clone carrying this TCR beta chain. The antigen remains undetermined. Per the germline V gene, CDR1 is SGDLS and CDR2 is YYNGEE. The CDR3 is made up of 16 amino acids. V shed 2 bases, J shed 2 bases, and the junction held 6 bases outside the gene matches. The data are from a study of blood T cells in healthy people across ages. Points from the study as a whole: Estimates based on one million T cells were treated as lower bounds.

With a J-beta primer mix and a sample-barcoded 5' primer, a second PCR ran roughly 6 to 11 cycles. TCRdb re-derived calls from the 5' RACE reads in MiXCR, one entry per CDR3 protein. The sample includes about 730,000 distinct CDR3 sequences, approximately 43% seen only once; the top ten take under 25%. Sequences were obtained from blood. The V and J genes are TRBV9 and TRBJ2-3, with TRBD1 identical over 9 bases. The source is a woman in her sixties in good health. In DNA form, the CDR3 reads TGTGCCAGCAGCGTTTCCGGGACAGGGACCACAGATACGCAGTATTTT. Translated: CASSVSGTGTTDTQYF.